This TCR beta chain was captured in a study of T cell changes during pregnancy in multiple sclerosis. J gave up 4 bases and V 3 bases, and 3 bases lay outside the gene matches. CDR1 MNHNS and CDR2 SASEGT come from the germline V gene. The CDR3 covers 15 residues. Assay: immunoSEQ multiplex PCR; the TCRdb copy retains only in-frame clones and omits some. The sample has tens of thousands of clones, about 92% seen once. The clonotype originates from a female donor in good health, enrolled as a control in a pregnancy study. This specimen was peripheral blood, taken in the first trimester of pregnancy. This chain uses TRBV6-1 with TRBJ2-3, with 11 bases aligning to TRBD2. The CDR3 coding sequence is TGTGCCAGCAGTGATTCTAGCGGGGGGCCAGATACGCAGTATTTT. Translation gives CASSDSSGGPDTQYF.